This T cell receptor (beta chain) was identified in a study of CD8 T cells in ankylosing spondylitis. General study points: Ankylosing spondylitis blood seemed to carry a telltale TCR beta motif made of about 8 highly homologous variants.

As to this clonotype: Antigen: not known.

Generation of TCR beta libraries employed quantitative 5'-RACE incorporating molecular barcodes. TCRdb used MiXCR to reprocess the 5' RACE reads, holding one entry per CDR3 protein. The sample lists some 700,000 distinct CDR3 sequences; 15% to 20% were seen once. Germline-derived CDR1 and CDR2 are SEHNR and FQNEAQ (reference sequence). The J segment lost 2 bases and the V segment lost 5 bases, leaving 5 bases of the junction unmatched. This CDR3 is 15 amino acids long. This sequence joins TRBV7-9 and TRBJ1-4, with 7 bases matching TRBD1. The sequence was obtained from a male donor with ankylosing spondylitis. The material sequenced was blood, either unsorted or a sorted T cell fraction (not recorded which). CDR3 loop: CASSIKTGTNEKLFF. The CDR3, as DNA: TGTGCCAGCAGCATTAAGACAGGGACTAATGAAAAACTGTTTTTT. Combining the CDR3 with reference TRBV7-9 and TRBJ1-4 gives the whole variable domain DTGVSQNPRHKITKRGQNVTFRCDPISEHNRLYWYRQTLGQGPEFLTYFQNEAQLEKSRLLSDRFSAERPKGSFSTLEIQRTEQGDSAMYLCASSIKTGTNEKLFFGSGTQLSVL.